The rows below give T cell receptor beta chains drawn from one sample of a study of cytomegalovirus exposure and HLA in healthy donors. Sequencing was performed with immunoSEQ multiplex PCR; in TCRdb, only in-frame clones are kept and a portion is missing. Of about 130,000 clones listed, about 93% are singletons. Material for sequencing was PBMCs. The receptors were sampled from a young woman in good health and CMV-seronegative. The CDR3 runs from the conserved cysteine through the conserved F or W. A D gene is named only where the DNA matches it firmly. The size entry is marked missing in some rows and otherwise reads once, few, many or a size class.

clone size	J gene	D gene	V gene	CDR3 DNA	CDR3 protein
-	TRBJ1-1	-	TRBV7-2	TGTGCCAGCAGCCCCTGGAGGGTCGCTGAAGCTTTCTTT	CASSPWRVAEAFF
-	TRBJ1-4	-	TRBV6-6	TGTGCCAGCAATGGGCCCAAAGCGGGTAATGAAAAACTGTTTTTT	CASNGPKAGNEKLFF
-	TRBJ2-7	TRBD1	TRBV27	TGTGCCAGCAGTTTAACATTGGGGACAGGGAGCTACGAGCAGTACTTC	CASSLTLGTGSYEQYF
-	TRBJ1-1	-	TRBV18	TGTGCCAGCTCACCTTCGGGGAACACTGAAGCTTTCTTT	CASSPSGNTEAFF
-	TRBJ2-2	-	TRBV5-1	TGCGCCAGCAGCTTTTTGGCGGAAAACACCGGGGAGCTGTTTTTT	CASSFLAENTGELFF
-	TRBJ2-7	TRBD2	TRBV4-2	TGTGCCAGTTCAATAGGACTAGGGATCTACGAGCAGTACTTC	CASSIGLGIYEQYF
-	TRBJ1-3	-	TRBV6-1	TGTGCCTCCCAGGTGATGGACTCTGGAAACACCATATATTTT	CASQVMDSGNTIYF
-	TRBJ2-1	TRBD2	TRBV2	TGTGCCAGCAGCCCCGGGACTAGCGGGATCAATGAGCAGTTCTTC	CASSPGTSGINEQFF
-	TRBJ2-1	-	TRBV7-3	TGTGCCAGCAGCTCGACAAGTCGGACCTACAATGAGCAGTTCTTC	CASSSTSRTYNEQFF
-	TRBJ1-1	-	TRBV28	TGTGCCAGCAGTTTAAGGTCTTCCGGGGGCACTGAAGCTTTCTTT	CASSLRSSGGTEAFF
-	TRBJ2-3	-	TRBV29-1	TGCAGCGTTCAGAGCACAGATACGCAGTATTTT	CSVQSTDTQYF
-	TRBJ2-7	-	TRBV7-2	TGTGCCAGCAGCTCCCGACAGGCGGGTTACGAGCAGTACTTC	CASSSRQAGYEQYF
few	TRBJ1-2	-	TRBV9	TGTGCCAGCAGCAGGGTTCAGGGTGGTGGCTACACCTTC	CASSRVQGGGYTF
once	TRBJ1-2	TRBD1	TRBV14	TGTGCCAGCAGCCAAGCCAGGGGGCACGGCTACACCTTC	CASSQARGHGYTF
-	TRBJ1-1	-	TRBV7-3	TGTGCCAGCAGCTTAAATGCTAGGTCCACTGAAGCTTTCTTT	CASSLNARSTEAFF
few	TRBJ2-7	-	TRBV6-5	TGTGCCAGCAGTTACTCGAGAACTAGCACCTCCTACGAGCAGTACTTC	CASSYSRTSTSYEQYF
-	TRBJ1-1	-	TRBV7-9	TGTGCCAGCAGCCCATCGGGACTCATCACTGAAGCTTTCTTT	CASSPSGLITEAFF
-	TRBJ2-3	-	TRBV5-4	TGTGCCAGCAGCTTGTCGGGGAGCACAGATACGCAGTATTTT	CASSLSGSTDTQYF
-	TRBJ2-3	-	TRBV27	TGTGCCAGCGGTGGGGCATATACGCAGTATTTT	CASGGAYTQYF
-	TRBJ2-1	-	TRBV2	TGTGCCAGCAGTAGTGGTGCGGCCTACAATGAGCAGTTCTTC	CASSSGAAYNEQFF
-	TRBJ1-4	-	TRBV30	TGTGCCTGGAGTGTAAACAGGGACCACGAAAAACTGTTTTTT	CAWSVNRDHEKLFF
-	TRBJ1-1	-	TRBV6-6	TGTGCCAGCAGTTACTTTGGCACCGCCACTGAAGCTTTCTTT	CASSYFGTATEAFF
-	TRBJ2-1	TRBD2	TRBV27	TGTGCCAGCACTACTCTCTTCGGACTAGCGGGGGGAAACAATGAGCAGTTCTTC	CASTTLFGLAGGNNEQFF
-	TRBJ2-1	-	TRBV27	TGTGCCAGCATGGGGCCAGGGGCTGACAATGAGCAGTTCTTC	CASMGPGADNEQFF
-	TRBJ1-6	TRBD1	TRBV7-9	TGTGCCAGCAGCTTGAACAGGGGGAGATCACCCCTCCACTTT	CASSLNRGRSPLHF
once	TRBJ1-1	TRBD1	TRBV5-1	TGCGCCAGCAGCAGAAGCGGACAGGGCTTGAACACTGAAGCTTTCTTT	CASSRSGQGLNTEAFF
-	TRBJ2-7	-	TRBV19	TGTGCCAGCCAATCAGGGGCCGAGCAGTACTTC	CASQSGAEQYF
-	TRBJ1-1	TRBD1	TRBV6-5	TGTGCCAGCAGTTACTCGAGTGGTGAGACAGGGGAAGCTTTCTTT	CASSYSSGETGEAFF
-	TRBJ2-7	-	TRBV28	TGTGCCAGCAGCAGTTTGGGAGGCCTGGGGGCCTACGAGCAGTACTTC	CASSSLGGLGAYEQYF
-	TRBJ1-1	-	TRBV19	TGTGCCAGTAATTCCTTGGCCTGGAACACTGAAGCTTTCTTT	CASNSLAWNTEAFF
-	TRBJ2-1	TRBD2	TRBV9	TGTGCCAGCAGCCCCCGGCAGCGGGGGGGCGGGTCCTACAATGAGCAGTTCTTC	CASSPRQRGGGSYNEQFF
-	TRBJ1-2	TRBD1	TRBV19	TGTGCCAGTAGAGAACAGGGGATCTTCGGCTATGGCTACACCTTC	CASREQGIFGYGYTF
many	TRBJ2-1	TRBD2	TRBV7-3	TGTGCCAGCAGCCCGGGACTAGCGGGGGAGGATGAGCAGTTCTTC	CASSPGLAGEDEQFF
-	TRBJ2-1	-	TRBV29-1	TGCAGCGTTGACCGGGACTCGTTCAATGAGCAGTTCTTC	CSVDRDSFNEQFF
-	TRBJ2-7	TRBD2	TRBV7-9	TGTGCCAGCAGCGAAACTAGCGGGAGGATCTACGAGCAGTACTTC	CASSETSGRIYEQYF
once	TRBJ1-1	-	TRBV7-9	TGTGCCAGCAGCAGAATCCAGGATCACACTGAAGCTTTCTTT	CASSRIQDHTEAFF
-	TRBJ2-7	-	TRBV5-4	TGTGCCAGCAGCCCCGATCGGGGTAGCTCCTACGAGCAGTACTTC	CASSPDRGSSYEQYF
-	TRBJ1-2	TRBD1	TRBV5-4	TGTGCCAGCAGAAACTTGGACAGGGACTATGGCTACACCTTC	CASRNLDRDYGYTF
-	TRBJ2-3	-	TRBV9	TGTGCCAGCAGCGACAGGCCCACTAGCACAGATACGCAGTATTTT	CASSDRPTSTDTQYF
-	TRBJ2-3	-	TRBV10-3	TGTGCCATCAGTGAGTCGGGAGACGGGGTAGATACGCAGTATTTT	CAISESGDGVDTQYF
-	TRBJ1-1	-	TRBV13	TGTGCCAGCAGCTCTCGGAGAAAGAACACTGAAGCTTTCTTT	CASSSRRKNTEAFF
-	TRBJ2-3	-	TRBV7-7	TGTGCCAGCAGCTTAGGTAGCAGATCTAGCACAGATACGCAGTATTTT	CASSLGSRSSTDTQYF
-	TRBJ2-3	-	TRBV27	TGTGCCAGCAGTTCCGGGACTCAGATATCCACAGATACGCAGTATTTT	CASSSGTQISTDTQYF
once	TRBJ1-1	-	TRBV28	TGTGCCAGCAGGCGCCCCCGGAGGAGTGAAGCTTTCTTT	CASRRPRRSEAFF
-	TRBJ2-1	TRBD2	TRBV5-4	TGTGCCAGCAGCCTACTTATGCTAGCGGGAGTAATGCGGCAGTTCTTC	CASSLLMLAGVMRQFF
-	TRBJ2-1	TRBD2	TRBV29-1	TGCAGCGTTGAAGATCCCAGACTAGCGGGGATTTACAATGAGCAGTTCTTC	CSVEDPRLAGIYNEQFF
-	TRBJ1-6	-	TRBV30	TGTGCCTGGACCCTTGGGGGCAATTACTCACCCCTCCACTTT	CAWTLGGNYSPLHF
-	TRBJ1-2	-	TRBV25-1	TGTGCCAGCAGTCCTCCCACGCGGGGTGGCTACACCTTC	CASSPPTRGGYTF
-	TRBJ1-1	-	TRBV5-6	TGTGCCAGCAGCTTAAGGGGGACTGAAGCTTTCTTT	CASSLRGTEAFF
-	TRBJ1-2	TRBD1	TRBV15	TGTGCCACCAGCCCGCCCGGGACAGCTAAATTCAACTATGGCTACACCTTC	CATSPPGTAKFNYGYTF